Listed below are T cell receptor beta chains from one sample, sequenced in a study of Graves' ophthalmopathy and Graves' hyperthyroidism. TCRdb re-analysed the multiplex PCR reads in MiXCR, keeping a single row per CDR3 protein. The sample includes 350,000 or so distinct CDR3 sequences, about a sixth of them seen just once. Sequencing used peripheral blood. The receptor source for this set is an adult man with Graves' ophthalmopathy. The CDR3 runs from the conserved cysteine through the conserved F or W. D genes are given only for firm matches. Size is stated for part of the rows, as once, few or many counts, or as a class when the clone is expanded.

J,V,D,size,CDR3,DNA
TRBJ2-7,TRBV4-1,TRBD1,many,CASSFGGTGAYEQYF,TGCGCCAGCAGCTTCGGCGGGACAGGGGCCTACGAGCAGTACTTC
TRBJ1-5,TRBV6-4,TRBD1,.,CASRGGQGNQPQHF,TGTGCCAGCAGGGGTGGACAGGGCAATCAGCCCCAGCATTTT
TRBJ2-5,TRBV7-8,.,many,CASSRWVAGSEETQYF,TGTGCCAGCAGCCGGTGGGTAGCCGGATCCGAAGAGACCCAGTACTTC
TRBJ2-7,TRBV4-1,TRBD1,.,CVSSPGTGDTYEQYF,TGCGTCAGCAGCCCCGGGACAGGGGACACCTACGAGCAGTACTTC
TRBJ2-7,TRBV6-2/TRBV6-3,TRBD2,.,CASSYGLADYEQYF,TGTGCCAGCAGTTATGGTCTAGCGGACTACGAGCAGTACTTC
TRBJ2-7,TRBV24-1,.,few,CATSEYTYNEQYF,TGTGCCACCAGTGAGTACACCTACAACGAGCAGTACTTC
TRBJ1-1,TRBV10-1,.,many,CASSDQEYTEAFF,TGCGCCAGCTCCGACCAGGAATACACTGAAGCTTTCTTT
TRBJ2-2,TRBV18,TRBD1,.,CASLDRLNTGELFF,TGTGCCAGCTTGGACAGGCTGAACACCGGGGAGCTGTTTTTT
TRBJ1-3,TRBV4-3,.,many,CASSQDLVGGGNTIYF,TGCGCCAGCAGCCAAGATCTAGTTGGAGGAGGAAACACCATATATTTT
TRBJ1-2,TRBV28,.,many,CASSRPSGNGYTF,TGTGCCAGCAGTCGCCCATCGGGTAACGGCTACACCTTC
TRBJ1-3,TRBV11-2,.,.,CASTPMEGYRGNTIYF,TGTGCCAGCACCCCAATGGAGGGCTATCGTGGAAACACCATATATTTT
TRBJ2-5,TRBV7-2,.,many,CASSLVRGWETQYF,TGTGCCAGCAGCTTAGTCCGCGGGTGGGAGACCCAGTACTTC
TRBJ2-7,TRBV27,.,many,CASSLWAGSYEQYF,TGTGCCAGCAGTTTATGGGCAGGGTCCTACGAGCAGTACTTC
TRBJ1-5,TRBV6-5,.,once,CASGSAGAGQPQHF,TGTGCCAGCGGTTCGGCAGGGGCAGGTCAGCCCCAGCATTTT
TRBJ1-1,TRBV10-3,.,many,CAISESVEAFF,TGTGCCATCAGTGAGTCGGTTGAAGCTTTCTTT
TRBJ2-5,TRBV20-1,.,many,CSARVSHGYQETQYF,TGCAGTGCTAGGGTTTCCCACGGATACCAAGAGACCCAGTACTTC
TRBJ1-2,TRBV7-2,TRBD1,many,CASSETNRGVVGYTF,TGTGCCAGCAGCGAGACAAACAGGGGGGTTGTCGGCTACACCTTC
TRBJ2-5,TRBV5-1,.,many,CASKGGSGLQETQYF,TGCGCCAGCAAGGGGGGTAGCGGGTTACAAGAGACCCAGTACTTC
TRBJ2-7,TRBV29-1,.,many,CSVGRGAEQYF,TGCAGCGTTGGCAGGGGGGCCGAGCAGTACTTC
TRBJ1-1,TRBV19,.,.,CASGTGAMNTEAFF,TGTGCCAGTGGAACGGGAGCTATGAACACTGAAGCTTTCTTT
TRBJ2-7,TRBV19,.,few,CASSPNRGEQYF,TGTGCCAGTAGCCCTAACCGGGGCGAGCAGTACTTC
TRBJ2-5,TRBV6-1,.,many,CASSERGAQYF,TGTGCCAGCAGTGAAAGAGGGGCCCAGTACTTC
TRBJ1-2,TRBV12-3/TRBV12-4,.,.,CASSWGGGYGYTF,TGTGCCAGCAGTTGGGGTGGGGGGTATGGCTACACCTTC
TRBJ1-1,TRBV6-2/TRBV6-3,.,many,CASSYKGAAFF,TGTGCCAGCAGTTACAAAGGGGCGGCTTTCTTT
TRBJ1-1,TRBV7-9,.,many,CASSLVGRMNTEAFF,TGTGCCAGCAGCTTAGTCGGGAGAATGAACACTGAAGCTTTCTTT
TRBJ2-3,TRBV12-3/TRBV12-4,TRBD2,many,CASSPSTSSLDTQYF,TGTGCCAGCAGTCCGTCGACTAGCTCATTGGATACGCAGTATTTT
TRBJ1-5,TRBV7-2,.,many,CASSLAPSLQPQHF,TGTGCCAGCAGCTTAGCGCCCTCTTTACAGCCCCAGCATTTT
TRBJ2-7,TRBV6-2/TRBV6-3,.,many,CASSYELGHSYEQYF,TGTGCCAGCAGTTACGAACTTGGACACTCCTACGAGCAGTACTTC
TRBJ2-7,TRBV29-1,TRBD1,many,CSVTNPGGQGAGEQYF,TGCAGCGTCACGAACCCGGGAGGACAGGGGGCGGGGGAGCAGTACTTC
TRBJ1-1,TRBV12-3/TRBV12-4,.,.,CASSLEVQNTEAFF,TGTGCCAGCAGCTTAGAGGTACAGAACACTGAAGCTTTCTTT
TRBJ2-5,TRBV11-2,.,.,CASRLSWGLSETQYF,TGTGCCAGCAGGCTCTCGTGGGGTTTGAGTGAGACCCAGTACTTC
TRBJ1-1,TRBV5-1,TRBD1,many,CASSIGDRGEAFF,TGCGCCAGCAGCATCGGGGACAGGGGTGAAGCTTTCTTT
TRBJ1-2,TRBV11-2,.,many,CASSLEGRMINYGYTF,TGTGCCAGCAGCTTAGAAGGCAGGATGATTAACTATGGCTACACCTTC
TRBJ1-3,TRBV11-2,.,.,CASSPTRVASGNTIYF,TGTGCCAGCAGCCCGACCCGGGTTGCCTCTGGAAACACCATATATTTT
TRBJ1-1,TRBV29-1,.,many,CSVEGRGYTEAFF,TGCAGCGTTGAAGGCAGAGGGTACACTGAAGCTTTCTTT
TRBJ1-1,TRBV6-1,.,.,CASRQRQSNTEAFF,TGTGCCAGCAGACAAAGACAGTCGAACACTGAAGCTTTCTTT
TRBJ2-7,TRBV4-3,.,many,CASSQGRDTTYEQYF,TGCGCCAGCAGCCAAGGCCGGGACACAACCTACGAGCAGTACTTC
TRBJ1-2,TRBV10-3,.,many,CAISAGDYGYTF,TGTGCCATCAGTGCAGGGGACTATGGCTACACCTTC
TRBJ2-5,TRBV10-3,TRBD2,many,CAISERRGTSGRAETQYF,TGTGCCATCAGTGAAAGAAGGGGAACTAGCGGGAGAGCGGAGACCCAGTACTTC
TRBJ1-5,TRBV5-1,.,many,CASSLDSGSDQPQHF,TGCGCCAGCAGCTTGGACTCGGGGTCCGACCAGCCCCAGCATTTT
TRBJ2-7,TRBV11-2,TRBD1,.,CASSRQGVYEQYF,TGTGCCAGCAGCCGGCAGGGGGTCTACGAGCAGTACTTC
TRBJ2-5,TRBV6-5,TRBD2,many,CASSRGEGLETQYF,TGTGCCAGTTCCAGAGGGGAGGGCCTAGAGACCCAGTACTTC
TRBJ2-7,TRBV7-2,TRBD2,many,CASRPSGGSYEQYF,TGTGCCAGCAGGCCAAGCGGGGGCTCCTACGAGCAGTACTTC
TRBJ1-2,TRBV2,.,many,CASKRAGRVYGYTF,TGTGCCAGCAAGCGGGCAGGGAGGGTCTATGGCTACACCTTC
TRBJ1-1,TRBV5-4,.,many,CASGSHGYTEAFF,TGTGCCAGCGGGTCCCACGGGTACACTGAAGCTTTCTTT